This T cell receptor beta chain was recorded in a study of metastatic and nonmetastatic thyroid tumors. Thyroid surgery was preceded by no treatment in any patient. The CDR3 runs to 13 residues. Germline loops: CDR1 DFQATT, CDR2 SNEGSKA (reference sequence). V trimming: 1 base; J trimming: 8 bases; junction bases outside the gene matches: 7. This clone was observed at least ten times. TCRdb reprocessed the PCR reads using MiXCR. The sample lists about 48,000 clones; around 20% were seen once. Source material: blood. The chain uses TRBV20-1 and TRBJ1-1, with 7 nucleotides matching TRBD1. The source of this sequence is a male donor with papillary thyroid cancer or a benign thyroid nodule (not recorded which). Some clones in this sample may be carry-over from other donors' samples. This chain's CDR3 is CSARGYRGPEAFF. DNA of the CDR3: TGCAGTGCTAGAGGTTACAGGGGCCCGGAAGCTTTCTTT.